These 13 T cell receptor beta chains were all obtained from the same sample, sequenced in a study of identical twins. One entry per CDR3 protein, called by TCRdb with MiXCR from the 5' RACE reads. This table holds roughly 770,000 distinct CDR3 sequences, 15% to 20% found once. Another study also made use of these data, one on T cells expressing NK-cell markers.

The sequenced sample was PBMCs. These receptors were collected from a woman between 18 and 29 years old in good health.

V gene TRBV6-5 combines with J gene TRBJ2-2; TRBD1 aligns across 9 bases. V shed 4 bases and J 4 bases; nucleotides not matched to a gene: 4. The CDR3 totals 15 residues. Per the germline V gene, CDR1 is MNHEY and CDR2 is SVGAGI. CDR3 bases: TGTGCCAGCAGTTGGAGACAGGGGGTCACCGGGGAGCTGTTTTTT. This sequence encodes CASSWRQGVTGELFF.

This chain joins TRBV7-9 and TRBJ1-4; no reliable D call. This CDR3 spans 14 amino acids. CDR1 SEHNR and CDR2 FQNEAQ come from the germline V gene (reference sequence). V lost 7 bases to trimming and J lost 6 bases, with 15 bases between them. The CDR3 region is CASTGDSSYEKLFF. DNA of the CDR3: TGTGCCAGCACCGGGGATTCATCTTATGAAAAACTGTTTTTT. The full variable domain, in which reference TRBV7-9 and TRBJ1-4 provide the parts outside the CDR3, is DTGVSQNPRHKITKRGQNVTFRCDPISEHNRLYWYRQTLGQGPEFLTYFQNEAQLEKSRLLSDRFSAERPKGSFSTLEIQRTEQGDSAMYLCASTGDSSYEKLFFGSGTQLSVL.

The V call is TRBV12-3 or TRBV12-4, the J call TRBJ1-2; D unresolved. V was clipped by 5 bases and J by 4 bases, with 17 bases between them. The CDR3 contains 15 residues. The CDR3 bases are TGTGCCAGCAGTCCCGGAGGCGGTGGGGTCTATGGCTACACCTTC. Protein product: CASSPGGGGVYGYTF.

The V and J genes are TRBV20-1 and TRBJ2-3; 8 nucleotides match TRBD2. This CDR3 has 16 residues. Losses at the gene ends were 0 bases for V and 4 bases for J; bases not matched to a gene: 9. Looked up from germline, CDR1 is DFQATT and CDR2 is SNEGSKA (reference sequence). The CDR3 nucleotides are TGCAGTGCTAGAGACACTATAGCGGGGAGGGCAGATACGCAGTATTTT. Translation: CSARDTIAGRADTQYF.

This clonotype was detected only a few times. This chain joins TRBV5-5 and TRBJ2-3; 9 bases are a match to TRBD1. This CDR3 is 16 amino acids long. After removal of 3 bases from V and 3 bases from J, the junction contained 8 bases not matched to a gene. Germline V gene sequence: CDR1 SGHKS, CDR2 YYEKEE (reference sequence). The DNA of the CDR3 is TGTGCCAGCAGCTCTGGGACAGGGAGAAGTACAGATACGCAGTATTTT. This sequence encodes CASSSGTGRSTDTQYF. Looking up the rest from reference TRBV5-5 and TRBJ2-3 gives the full variable domain: DAGVTQSPTHLIKTRGQQVTLRCSPISGHKSVSWYQQVLGQGPQFIFQYYEKEERGRGNFPDRFSARQFPNYSSELNVNALLLGDSALYLCASSSGTGRSTDTQYFGPGTRLTVL.

This chain connects TRBV20-1 to TRBJ2-1, with 10 positions matching TRBD2. There are 13 residues in the CDR3. Losses at the gene ends were 4 bases for V and 6 bases for J; bases not matched to a gene: 3. Germline lookup yields CDR1 DFQATT and CDR2 SNEGSKA (reference sequence). The CDR3 DNA follows: TGCAGTGCTACGCGGACTAGCGGCAATGAGCAGTTCTTC. Translating gives CSATRTSGNEQFF.

Only one count was recorded for this clonotype. V gene TRBV29-1 combines with J gene TRBJ2-7; D is ambiguous. V was trimmed by 5 bases and J by 1 base, leaving 9 bases between them. This CDR3 is built from 12 residues. Germline V gives CDR1 SQVTM, CDR2 ANQGSEA. For the CDR3, the DNA is TGCAGCGTTCGGCAGGAATCCTACGAGCAGTACTTC. Its translation is CSVRQESYEQYF.

The chain links TRBV20-1 to TRBJ2-1, with TRBD2 matching over 14 bases. After removal of 5 bases from V and 16 bases from J, the junction contained 4 bases not matched to a gene. The CDR3 length is 11 residues. CDR1 is DFQATT and CDR2 is SNEGSKA in the germline V gene (reference sequence). Here the CDR3 reads CSAPGLAGDFF. As DNA, the CDR3 is TGCAGTGCTCCGGGACTAGCGGGAGATTTCTTC.

The sample holds a few counts of this clonotype. This chain links TRBV12-3 or TRBV12-4 with TRBJ2-7; no firm D call. The ends were cut back, 0 bases at V and 5 bases at J, with 8 bases in the middle. This CDR3 is built from 13 residues. CDR3 amino acids: CASSLALTNEQYF. For the CDR3, the DNA is TGTGCCAGCAGTTTAGCGCTAACCAACGAGCAGTACTTC.

This clonotype was recorded a few times. V and J are TRBV5-5 and TRBJ2-3; no definite D call. V was shortened by 1 base and J by 5 bases, with 17 bases between the two germline ends. In germline, CDR1 is SGHKS, CDR2 YYEKEE (reference sequence). The CDR3 is 16 amino acids. CDR3 DNA sequence: TGTGCCAGCAGCTTGTATCAGGACCCATCGTTAGATACGCAGTATTTT. It yields the protein CASSLYQDPSLDTQYF.

In its sample, this clonotype was seen a few times. V gene TRBV4-2 combines with J gene TRBJ1-1; D is unresolved. Trimming removed 4 bases from V and 11 bases from J, with 14 bases in between. Germline CDR1 reads LGHNA; CDR2 reads YNFKEQ. This CDR3 contains 12 residues. Written as DNA, the CDR3 is TGTGCCAGCAGCCCGGACGGCGCTCAGGCTTTCTTT. Translating gives CASSPDGAQAFF.

V is TRBV29-1 and J is TRBJ2-1; TRBD2 matches at 9 bases. The CDR3 is 14 residues long. V gave up 6 bases and J gave up 0 bases; unmatched junction bases: 3. The germline gives CDR1 SQVTM, CDR2 ANQGSEA. CDR3 coding DNA: TGCAGCGTGAATAGCGGGAGCTCCTACAATGAGCAGTTCTTC. This encodes CSVNSGSSYNEQFF.

The rearrangement links TRBV4-3 to TRBJ2-3, with TRBD2 matching over 7 bases. CDR1 and CDR2 from the germline V gene are LGHNA and YSLEER. J was trimmed by 1 base and V by 5 bases; bases with no gene match: 3. The CDR3 covers 14 residues. The CDR3 sequence: CASSYTSGTDTQYF. CDR3 sequence (DNA): TGCGCCAGCAGCTACACTAGCGGCACAGATACGCAGTATTTT.